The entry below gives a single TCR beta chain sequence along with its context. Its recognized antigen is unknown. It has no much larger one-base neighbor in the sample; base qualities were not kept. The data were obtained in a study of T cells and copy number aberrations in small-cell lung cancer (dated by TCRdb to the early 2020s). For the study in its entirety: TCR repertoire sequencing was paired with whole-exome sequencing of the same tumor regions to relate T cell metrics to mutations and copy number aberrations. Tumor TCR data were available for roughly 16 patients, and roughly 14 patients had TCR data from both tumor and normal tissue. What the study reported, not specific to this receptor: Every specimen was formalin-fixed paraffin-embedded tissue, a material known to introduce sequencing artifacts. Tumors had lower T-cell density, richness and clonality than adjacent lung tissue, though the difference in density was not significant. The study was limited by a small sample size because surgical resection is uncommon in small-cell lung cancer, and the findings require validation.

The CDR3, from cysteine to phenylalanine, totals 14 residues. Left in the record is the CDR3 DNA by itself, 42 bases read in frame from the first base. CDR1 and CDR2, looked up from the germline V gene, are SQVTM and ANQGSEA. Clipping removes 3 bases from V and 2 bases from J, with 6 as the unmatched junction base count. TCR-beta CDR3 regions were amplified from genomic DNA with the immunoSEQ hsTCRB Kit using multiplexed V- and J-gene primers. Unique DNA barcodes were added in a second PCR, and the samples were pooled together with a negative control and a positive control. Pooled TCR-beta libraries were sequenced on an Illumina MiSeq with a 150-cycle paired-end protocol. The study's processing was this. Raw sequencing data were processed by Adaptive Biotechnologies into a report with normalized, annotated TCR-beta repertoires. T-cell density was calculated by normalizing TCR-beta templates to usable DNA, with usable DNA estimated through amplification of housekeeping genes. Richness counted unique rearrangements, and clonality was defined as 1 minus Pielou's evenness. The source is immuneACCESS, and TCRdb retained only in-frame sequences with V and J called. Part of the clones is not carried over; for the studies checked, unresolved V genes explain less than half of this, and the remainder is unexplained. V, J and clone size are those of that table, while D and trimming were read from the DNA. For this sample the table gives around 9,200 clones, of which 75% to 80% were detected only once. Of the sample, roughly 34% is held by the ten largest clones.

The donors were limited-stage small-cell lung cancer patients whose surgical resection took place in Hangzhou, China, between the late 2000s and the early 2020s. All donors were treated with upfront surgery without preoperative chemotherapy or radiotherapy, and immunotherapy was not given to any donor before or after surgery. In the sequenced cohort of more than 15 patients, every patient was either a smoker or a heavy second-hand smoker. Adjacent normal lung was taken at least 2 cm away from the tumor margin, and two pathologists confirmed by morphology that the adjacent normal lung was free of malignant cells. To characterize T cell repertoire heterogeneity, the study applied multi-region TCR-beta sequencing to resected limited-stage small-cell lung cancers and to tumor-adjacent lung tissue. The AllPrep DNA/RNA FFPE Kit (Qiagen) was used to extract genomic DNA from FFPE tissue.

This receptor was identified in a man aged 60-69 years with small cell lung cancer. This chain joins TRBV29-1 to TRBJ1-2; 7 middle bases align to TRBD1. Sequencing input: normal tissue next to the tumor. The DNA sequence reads TGCAGCGTTGAGGGGAGGGACAGAAACTATGGCTACACCTTC. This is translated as CSVEGRDRNYGYTF.